These 6 T cell receptor beta chains were sequenced from one sample in a study of cytomegalovirus exposure and HLA in healthy donors. Some clones are missing from TCRdb's copy, which holds only in-frame ones; the method was immunoSEQ multiplex PCR. The sample contains 250,000 to 400,000 clones, approximately 85% of which appear only once. Sequenced: PBMCs. The receptor set was obtained from a young man in good health and CMV-seronegative.

This clone was counted between two and nine times. V is TRBV6-1 and J is TRBJ1-6; TRBD1 matches 9 bases. The CDR3 covers 15 residues. Germline CDR1 reads MNHNS; CDR2 reads SASEGT. Trimming at V came to 6 bases and at J to 8 bases, leaving 8 bases not matched to a gene. CDR3 nucleotides: TGTGCCAGCAGCCGGGGCGGGACAGGGTATTCACCCCTCCACTTT. Translation gives CASSRGGTGYSPLHF.

V is TRBV2 and J is TRBJ1-2; maybe TRBD1 (5 bases). The V gene's germline CDR1 is SNHLY and CDR2 FYNNEI. The CDR3 contains 12 residues. V gave up 8 bases and J gave up 7 bases, with 14 bases separating them. As DNA, the CDR3 is TGTGCCAGCCAGGGCTCAAATACTGGCTACACCTTC. It yields the protein CASQGSNTGYTF.

The chain combines TRBV6-5 with TRBJ1-3, with a tentative D call TRBD1 (5 bases). Germline assignment: CDR1 MNHEY and CDR2 SVGAGI. The V end was cut by 2 bases, the J end by 1 base, with 9 bases between. CDR3 length: 15 residues. CDR3 region: CASSYAGRSGNTIYF. CDR3 bases: TGTGCCAGCAGTTACGCAGGGAGGTCTGGAAACACCATATATTTT.

This chain uses TRBV10-1 with TRBJ2-5; D is ambiguous. The CDR3 spans 16 residues. The germline gives CDR1 WNHNN, CDR2 SYGVQD (reference sequence). Trimming shortened V by 9 bases and J by 4 bases, and 24 bases separated the two germline ends. The CDR3 nucleotides are TGCGCCAGTCTACCATCCCCGGCCCAAAGGAGAGAGACCCAGTACTTC. It is translated as CASLPSPAQRRETQYF.

This rearrangement joins TRBV5-5 to TRBJ2-7, with 7 nucleotides matching TRBD2. CDR3 size: 17 residues. V shed 2 bases, J shed 3 bases, and the junction held 14 bases outside the gene matches. The germline CDR1 and CDR2 sequences are SGHKS and YYEKEE (reference sequence). The CDR3 region has the DNA TGTGCCAGCAGCTTTCGAGGGGAGGGCCGTTCTATCTACGAGCAGTACTTC. It codes for CASSFRGEGRSIYEQYF.

The chain uses TRBV7-2 and TRBJ2-5, with 9 bases that match TRBD2. J was trimmed by 5 bases and V by 0 bases; bases with no gene match: 13. The CDR3 sequence is 18 residues long. Germline V CDR1 and CDR2: SGHTA, FQGNSA. CDR3 in DNA: TGTGCCAGCAGCTTAGCGCAAGTCGCGGGGGGGCTCCGGGAGACCCAGTACTTC. Translated: CASSLAQVAGGLRETQYF. Based on the CDR3 plus reference TRBV7-2 and TRBJ2-5, the full variable domain is GAGVSQSPSNKVTEKGKDVELRCDPISGHTALYWYRQSLGQGLEFLIYFQGNSAPDKSGLPSDRFSAERTGGSVSTLTIQRTQQEDSAVYLCASSLAQVAGGLRETQYFGPGTRLLVL.